A single sample is the source of the 19 T cell receptor beta chains below, sequenced in a study of identifying expanded T cells in peripheral blood. The protocol was immunoSEQ multiplex PCR, while the TCRdb copy is restricted to in-frame clones and leaves out a portion. The sample has around 100,000 clones, around 88% seen once. Sequenced sample: blood. These receptors were collected from a person aged 18 to 75 in good health.

The rearrangement joins TRBV2 to TRBJ1-5; 11 bases are shared with TRBD1. V was pared by 6 bases and J by 6 bases, with 7 bases of the junction left unmatched. CDR3 length equals 15 residues. CDR1 is SNHLY and CDR2 is FYNNEI in the germline V gene. For the CDR3, the DNA is TGTGCCAGCAGATCGGGACAGGGGGTCTCTCAGCCCCAGCATTTT. Translated: CASRSGQGVSQPQHF. Supplemented by reference TRBV2 and TRBJ1-5, the full variable domain reads EPEVTQTPSHQVTQMGQEVILRCVPISNHLYFYWYRQILGQKVEFLVSFYNNEISEKSEIFDDQFSVERPDGSNFTLKIRSTKLEDSAMYFCASRSGQGVSQPQHFGDGTRLSIL.

The V gene is TRBV7-9, the J gene TRBJ1-1; D gene ambiguous. There are 13 residues in the CDR3. V was clipped by 3 bases and J by 4 bases, with 9 bases between them. Germline CDR1 reads SEHNR; CDR2 reads FQNEAQ (reference sequence). The CDR3 spells CASSFGWGTEAFF. CDR3 in DNA: TGTGCCAGCAGCTTTGGATGGGGCACTGAAGCTTTCTTT.

This clone is a singleton in its sample. This rearrangement joins TRBV7-2 to TRBJ1-4, with D tentatively TRBD1 (6 bases). This CDR3 has 15 amino acids. V was shortened by 0 bases and J by 6 bases, with 11 bases between the two germline ends. Germline loops: CDR1 SGHTA, CDR2 FQGNSA. CDR3 DNA sequence: TGTGCCAGCAGCTTAGCTTTCAGGGGTCATGAAAAACTGTTTTTT. It codes for CASSLAFRGHEKLFF.

J is TRBJ1-5 and V is TRBV5-6; the match to TRBD1 covers 10 bases. The length of the CDR3 is 18 residues. CDR1 and CDR2 (germline): SGHDT, YYEEEE. With V trimmed by 4 bases and J by 0 bases, 10 bases remained unmatched. CDR3 sequence (DNA): TGTGCCAGCAGCAAAACCGGGACAGGGGCCGATAGCAATCAGCCCCAGCATTTT. This translates into CASSKTGTGADSNQPQHF.

The genes are TRBV6-6 and TRBJ2-7; TRBD1 agrees at 9 bases. V trimming: 5 bases; J trimming: 0 bases; junction bases outside the gene matches: 2. This CDR3 is 14 amino acids long. Germline V gives CDR1 MNHNY, CDR2 SVGAGI (reference sequence). CDR3 in amino acids: CASSDRGFSYEQYF. CDR3 DNA sequence: TGTGCCAGCAGTGACAGGGGGTTCTCCTACGAGCAGTACTTC.

The rearrangement links TRBV28 to TRBJ2-7; TRBD1 agrees at 8 bases. Germline CDR1 reads MDHEN; CDR2 reads SYDVKM. The CDR3 has 16 amino acids. J lost 2 bases, V lost 2 bases, and 8 bases had no gene match. The CDR3 nucleotides are TGTGCCAGCAGTTTAGCATCACAGGGGGGAACCTACGAGCAGTACTTC. Encoded protein: CASSLASQGGTYEQYF. The full variable domain, in which reference TRBV28 and TRBJ2-7 provide the parts outside the CDR3, is DVKVTQSSRYLVKRTGEKVFLECVQDMDHENMFWYRQDPGLGLRLIYFSYDVKMKEKGDIPEGYSVSREKKERFSLILESASTNQTSMYLCASSLASQGGTYEQYFGPGTRLTVT.

This rearrangement joins TRBV19 to TRBJ1-5; D is unclear. CDR1 and CDR2 from the germline V gene are LNHDA and SQIVND (reference sequence). The V end was cut by 4 bases, the J end by 7 bases, with 17 bases between. The CDR3 has 15 amino acids. The CDR3 region is CASSTGNTFVQPQHF. In DNA, the CDR3 is TGTGCCAGTAGTACCGGGAACACATTCGTCCAGCCCCAGCATTTT.

This clone has only a few counts. The gene calls are TRBV9 and TRBJ1-2; D might be TRBD1 (6 bases). The V gene lost 7 bases and the J gene lost 11 bases, with 21 bases spanning the gap. Per germline, CDR1 SGDLS and CDR2 YYNGEE. The CDR3 totals 13 residues. Written as DNA, the CDR3 is TGTGCCAGCTCTCCTCAGGACAGCCGTTATTACACCTTC. It codes for CASSPQDSRYYTF.

This CDR3 reads CASSDSQDTGELFF. CDR3 coding DNA: TGTGCCAGCAGTGACTCACAAGACACCGGGGAGCTGTTTTTT. This chain joins TRBV6-4 and TRBJ2-2; D call uncertain. The CDR3 runs to 14 residues. The germline V and J ends were trimmed by 0 bases and 3 bases, with 5 bases remaining between them. CDR1 is MRHNA, CDR2 SNTAGT, per germline.

The chain uses TRBV4-3 and TRBJ2-1, with 9 bases identical to TRBD1. The germline V gene has CDR1 LGHNA and CDR2 YSLEER. Unmatched junction bases numbered 9, after V lost 5 bases and J lost 7 bases. This CDR3 comprises 15 residues. In DNA, the CDR3 is TGCGCCAGCAGCGGCGGACAGGGGTTACTGAATGAGCAGTTCTTC. Amino acid sequence: CASSGGQGLLNEQFF.

The chain is built from TRBV19 and TRBJ1-5, with TRBD1 as a possible D gene (5 bases). The CDR3 runs to 13 residues. Germline loops: CDR1 LNHDA, CDR2 SQIVND (reference sequence). V was trimmed by 5 bases and J by 7 bases, leaving 12 bases between them. CDR3 sequence reads: CASSPGPGQPQHF. CDR3 DNA: TGTGCCAGTAGTCCAGGGCCGGGCCAGCCCCAGCATTTT.

The J gene is TRBJ2-7, the V gene TRBV7-9, with TRBD1 identical over 7 bases. Germline CDR1 and CDR2: SEHNR and FQNEAQ (reference sequence). This CDR3 contains 15 residues. V shed 3 bases, J shed 0 bases, and the junction held 5 bases outside the gene matches. Here the CDR3 DNA reads TGTGCCAGCAGCTTGGGACAGTCTAGCTCCTACGAGCAGTACTTC. Its translation: CASSLGQSSSYEQYF.

This chain links TRBV28 with TRBJ1-5; D perhaps matches TRBD1 (5 bases). This CDR3 is 14 amino acids long. Trimming removed 5 bases at V and 4 bases at J, with 12 bases between. Germline V gene data show CDR1 as MDHEN and CDR2 as SYDVKM. For the CDR3, the DNA is TGTGCCAGCAGTGAATTGCAGGGAAATCAGCCCCAGCATTTT. It encodes CASSELQGNQPQHF.

This clone has only one observation. The chain combines TRBV7-6 with TRBJ2-3; 9 positions match TRBD2. CDR1 and CDR2 (germline): SGHVS, FNYEAQ. CDR3 size: 15 residues. The trim removed 5 bases at V and 4 bases at J, leaving 7 bases unmatched. CDR3 loop: CASSKAGGRPDTQYF. The CDR3 bases are TGTGCCAGCAGCAAAGCGGGGGGCCGCCCAGATACGCAGTATTTT.

The chain employs TRBV11-1 and TRBJ2-5; maybe TRBD1 (6 bases). Germline values: CDR1 SGHAT, CDR2 FQDESV (reference sequence). The ends were cut back, 5 bases at V and 5 bases at J, with 12 bases in the middle. This CDR3 has 13 residues. The CDR3 coding sequence is TGTGCCAGCAGCCGCAGGGGTGGCGAGACCCAGTACTTC. Translating it yields CASSRRGGETQYF.

J is TRBJ1-6 and V is TRBV9, with 8 bases identical to TRBD1. V shed 4 bases, J shed 8 bases, and the junction held 8 bases outside the gene matches. Germline CDR1 and CDR2: SGDLS and YYNGEE. The CDR3 spans 15 residues. CDR3 loop: CASSPGQGPDSPLHF. The CDR3 nucleotides read TGTGCCAGCAGCCCTGGACAGGGACCCGATTCACCCCTCCACTTT.

The chain uses TRBV4-2 and TRBJ2-1; 13 nucleotides match TRBD2. The CDR3 is made up of 14 amino acids. Germline CDR1 and CDR2: LGHNA and YNFKEQ. Trimming at V came to 2 bases and at J to 13 bases, leaving 5 bases not matched to a gene. The CDR3 nucleotides read TGTGCCAGCAGCCAACCGGGACTAGCGGGAAGACAGTTCTTC. Its translation is CASSQPGLAGRQFF.

The CDR3 here is CASSSWNTGSYEQYF. The CDR3 coding sequence is TGTGCCAGCAGCTCCTGGAACACGGGGTCCTACGAGCAGTACTTC. The V call is TRBV7-8, the J call TRBJ2-7, with D perhaps matching TRBD2 (5 bases). CDR3 size: 15 residues. Trimming stripped 4 bases from V and 1 base from J, with 14 bases between. Germline CDR1 and CDR2: SGHVS and FQNEAQ.

There are a few counts of this clone. The chain recombines TRBV19 with TRBJ2-6, with D maybe TRBD1 (6 bases). The CDR3 has 16 amino acids. The germline V and J ends were trimmed by 6 bases and 0 bases, with 12 bases remaining between them. The germline CDR1 and CDR2 sequences are LNHDA and SQIVND (reference sequence). The CDR3 nucleotides are TGTGCCAGTAGATCAGGGGCCACCTCTGGGGCCAACGTCCTGACTTTC. Translating it yields CASRSGATSGANVLTF.